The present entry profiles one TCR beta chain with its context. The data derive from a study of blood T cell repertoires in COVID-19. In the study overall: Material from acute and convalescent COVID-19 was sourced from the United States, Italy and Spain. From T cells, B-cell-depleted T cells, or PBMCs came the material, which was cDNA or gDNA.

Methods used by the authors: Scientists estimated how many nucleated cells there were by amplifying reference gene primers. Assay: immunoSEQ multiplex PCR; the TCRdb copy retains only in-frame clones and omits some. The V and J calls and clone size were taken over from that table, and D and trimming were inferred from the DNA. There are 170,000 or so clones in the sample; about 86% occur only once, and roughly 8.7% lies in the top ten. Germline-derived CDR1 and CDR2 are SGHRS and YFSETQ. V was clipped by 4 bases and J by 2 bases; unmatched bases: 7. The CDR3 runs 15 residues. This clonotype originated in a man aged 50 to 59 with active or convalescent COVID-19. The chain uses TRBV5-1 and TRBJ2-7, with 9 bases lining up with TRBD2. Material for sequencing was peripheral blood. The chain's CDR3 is CASSIDSGGTYEQYF. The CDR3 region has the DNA TGCGCCAGCAGCATCGATAGCGGGGGAACCTACGAGCAGTACTTC.